The 10 T cell receptor beta chains presented below share a single source sample, sequenced in a study of blood T cell repertoires in COVID-19. The repertoire was sequenced with immunoSEQ multiplex PCR; TCRdb's copy has only in-frame clones and lacks some. The data show more than 45,000 clones, with about 79% seen just once and nearly 5% held by the top ten. Sequencing used peripheral blood. The receptors here all came from a human donor in a cohort sampled during active COVID-19.

For the CDR3, the DNA is TGTGCCAGCCGGGCAGACAGGGAGGTTTGGGGCTACGAGCAGTACTTC. This gives the protein CASRADREVWGYEQYF. The chain employs TRBV5-6 and TRBJ2-7; weak D call: TRBD1 (7 bases). Germline CDR1 reads SGHDT; CDR2 reads YYEEEE. V lost 7 bases and J lost 3, with 23 bases in between. The CDR3 contains 16 residues.

V gene TRBV7-9 combines with J gene TRBJ1-2, with D hard to call. V lost 1 base and J lost 4, with 10 bases in between. CDR1 is SEHNR, CDR2 FQNEAQ, per germline (reference sequence). The CDR3 covers 14 residues. The CDR3 loop is CASSLGGPIYGYTF. The CDR3 region has the DNA TGTGCCAGCAGCTTAGGAGGGCCCATCTATGGCTACACCTTC.

The rearrangement links TRBV30 to TRBJ2-7; 8 bases align to TRBD1. The CDR3 runs 14 residues. From germline, CDR1 is GTSNPN and CDR2 SVGIG (reference sequence). After removal of 1 base from V and 2 bases from J, the junction contained 4 bases not matched to a gene. The CDR3 protein is CAWSEAGGPYEQYF. The CDR3 DNA reads as TGTGCCTGGAGTGAGGCAGGGGGCCCCTACGAGCAGTACTTC.

This CDR3 reads CASSLGTGGNEQYF. In DNA form, the CDR3 reads TGCGCCAGCAGCCTAGGGACAGGGGGCAACGAGCAGTACTTC. The genes are TRBV4-1 and TRBJ2-7; TRBD1 agrees at 12 bases. CDR1 is MGHRA, CDR2 YSYEKL, per germline. V was clipped by 4 bases and J by 5 bases; unmatched bases: 3. This CDR3 has 14 amino acids.

The rearrangement joins TRBV7-2 to TRBJ1-1; D is undetermined. The CDR3 loop spans 14 amino acids. Germline V CDR1 and CDR2: SGHTA, FQGNSA. The germline V and J ends were trimmed by 5 bases and 3 bases, with 13 bases remaining between them. The CDR3 reads CASSKDRGYTEAFF. DNA for the CDR3: TGTGCCAGCAGCAAAGACCGGGGATACACTGAAGCTTTCTTT.

Written as DNA, the CDR3 is TGTGCCAGCAGTTACCGCGGCGGCCTGGACTACGAGCAGTACTTC. Protein product: CASSYRGGLDYEQYF. J is TRBJ2-7 and V is TRBV6-6; no clear D. Germline CDR1 is MNHNY and CDR2 is SVGAGI (reference sequence). This CDR3 is built from 15 residues. Trimming took off 2 bases at V and 3 bases at J, with 14 bases between the two ends.

This chain uses TRBV2 with TRBJ1-5; TRBD1 matches 9 bases. This CDR3 has 15 amino acids. The ends lost 3 bases at V and 4 bases at J; junction bases unmatched: 4. Germline V gives CDR1 SNHLY, CDR2 FYNNEI. CDR3 DNA: TGTGCCAGCAGTGACCTGACAGGGGGAAATCAGCCCCAGCATTTT. It yields the protein CASSDLTGGNQPQHF.

This chain uses TRBV28 with TRBJ1-4; weak D call: TRBD1 (5 bases). Per the germline V gene, CDR1 is MDHEN and CDR2 is SYDVKM. This CDR3 has 15 amino acids. Trimming pared 7 bases from V and 4 bases from J, leaving 16 bases between. This chain's CDR3 is CASKWITGSNEKLFF. CDR3 bases: TGTGCCAGCAAGTGGATTACAGGCAGTAATGAAAAACTGTTTTTT.

This rearrangement joins TRBV6-1 to TRBJ1-1, with 7 bases fitting TRBD1. V shed 3 bases, J shed 4 bases, and the junction held 2 bases outside the gene matches. CDR1 and CDR2 from the germline V gene are MNHNS and SASEGT. This CDR3 is built from 13 residues. The DNA of the CDR3 is TGTGCCAGCAGTGAGGCAGGGGGCACTGAAGCTTTCTTT. This encodes CASSEAGGTEAFF.

The rearrangement uses TRBV19 and TRBJ1-4; TRBD1 matches 7 bases. The germline V gene encodes CDR1 LNHDA and CDR2 SQIVND (reference sequence). The J segment lost 8 bases and the V segment lost 4 bases, leaving 10 bases of the junction unmatched. The CDR3 is 15 amino acids. In DNA, the CDR3 is TGTGCCAGTAGTAGGGCCGGGACAGCCAAAGAAAAACTGTTTTTT. Its translation is CASSRAGTAKEKLFF. The complete variable domain, with remaining parts taken from reference TRBV19 and TRBJ1-4, reads DGGITQSPKYLFRKEGQNVTLSCEQNLNHDAMYWYRQDPGQGLRLIYYSQIVNDFQKGDIAEGYSVSREKKESFPLTVTSAQKNPTAFYLCASSRAGTAKEKLFFGSGTQLSVL.